This TCR beta chain stems from a study of cytomegalovirus exposure and HLA in healthy donors. Use of 60 Vbeta and 13 Jbeta primers characterized the PCR. Produced via immunoSEQ multiplex PCR; TCRdb's table is partial and in-frame only. The table has approximately 170,000 clones, around 76% seen once. The CDR3 runs to 14 residues. Germline V gene data show CDR1 as SGHTA and CDR2 as FQGNSA. V dropped 8 bases and J dropped 5 bases, with 18 bases sitting between them. The chain employs TRBV7-2 and TRBJ2-5; perhaps TRBD2 as D (6 bases). The sample was PBMCs. This receptor was obtained from a woman aged 40 to 50 in good health and CMV-seronegative. The chain's CDR3 is CASRPGVGGETQYF. In nucleotides, the CDR3 is TGTGCCAGCCGTCCGGGAGTAGGAGGGGAGACCCAGTACTTC.